This T cell receptor beta chain originates from a study of T cell responses to AZD1222 COVID-19 vaccine. V was clipped by 1 base and J by 4 bases, with 16 bases between them. Per germline, CDR1 LNHDA and CDR2 SQIVND (reference sequence). This CDR3 has 17 amino acids. Using immunoSEQ multiplex PCR, the repertoire was profiled, and TCRdb retains in-frame clones only, with some absent. The data contain more than 80,000 clones, approximately 85% of them singletons. This chain links TRBV19 with TRBJ1-4, with a tentative D call TRBD1 (5 bases). The origin of this receptor is an adult who received the AZD1222 COVID-19 vaccine. The specimen was peripheral blood, collected 28 days after the second AZD1222 dose. The CDR3 sequence: CASSIAETGDFNEKLFF. CDR3 coding DNA: TGTGCCAGTAGTATAGCAGAAACAGGAGACTTTAATGAAAAACTGTTTTTT.